Listed below are T cell receptor beta chains from one sample, sequenced in a study of blood T cells in healthy people across ages. TCRdb redid the calling of the 5' RACE reads with MiXCR, one entry per CDR3 protein. The table has 700,000 to 950,000 distinct CDR3 sequences, around 40% seen once. Sequencing was carried out using blood. All receptors derive from an older woman in good health. Both conserved end residues are part of each CDR3. The D gene is left open where the match is weak. The size of a clone is reported for some rows only, either as once, few or many, or as a class for expanded clones.

>NA|NA|TRBJ1-6|TRBV20-1
TGCAGTGCTAGAAGGGGAGGGAGAAGGGTGCCCAATAATTCACCCCTCCACTTT
CSARRGGRRVPNNSPLHF
>NA|TRBD2|TRBJ2-1|TRBV6-2/TRBV6-3
TGTGCCACCCACGAGGTAGCGGGAGACAATGTGCAGTTCTTC
CATHEVAGDNVQFF
>few|TRBD1|TRBJ2-7|TRBV25-1
TGTGCCAGCAGGATGGGACAGGGTCGCGAGCAGTACTTC
CASRMGQGREQYF
>NA|NA|TRBJ2-7|TRBV5-1
TGCGCCGGCAGCCCGGAGGTTGTCTACGAGCAGTACTTC
CAGSPEVVYEQYF
>NA|NA|TRBJ2-5|TRBV28
TGTGCCAGCAGTTTAAGGGGCAGGTACCAAGAGACCCAGTACTTT
CASSLRGRYQETQYF
>NA|TRBD2|TRBJ2-1|TRBV3-1
TGTGCCAGCAACCAAGTGCGGACTAGCGGGGGGAATGAGCAGTTCTTC
CASNQVRTSGGNEQFF
>NA|NA|TRBJ2-3|TRBV20-1
TGCAGTGCCACGCCCGGTAGGGACCGGGCAGATACGCAGTATTTT
CSATPGRDRADTQYF
>NA|NA|TRBJ2-6|TRBV5-8
TGTGCCAGCACCAACCGCCCGGGACACAGCTCTGGGGCCAGCGTCCTGACTTTC
CASTNRPGHSSGASVLTF
>NA|TRBD1|TRBJ1-1|TRBV29-1
TGCAGCTTCGCTGGGACAGGGGAAGCTTTCTTT
CSFAGTGEAFF
>NA|TRBD1|TRBJ1-1|TRBV12-3/TRBV12-4
TGTGCCAGCAGTTCCCGACAGGGCACTGAAGCTTTCTTT
CASSSRQGTEAFF
>NA|NA|TRBJ2-1|TRBV15
TGTGCCACCAGGTGGATCTCCTACAATGAGCAGTTCTTC
CATRWISYNEQFF
>NA|TRBD1|TRBJ2-5|TRBV11-1
TGTGCCAGCAGCTTGGGACCTGGACAGGGTCAAGAGACCCAGTACTTC
CASSLGPGQGQETQYF
>NA|TRBD1|TRBJ2-7|TRBV7-9
TGTGCCAGCAGCTTCACATCCCGGGACAGGAGTCCCTACGAGCAGTACTTC
CASSFTSRDRSPYEQYF
>NA|TRBD1|TRBJ2-7|TRBV6-1
TGTGCCGGCAGTAGCCCGGGACAGGGGTCCTACGAGCAGTACTTC
CAGSSPGQGSYEQYF
>NA|NA|TRBJ2-7|TRBV25-1
TGTGCCAGCAGTGATGGCGGGGCGTTTGACGAGCAGTACTTC
CASSDGGAFDEQYF
>NA|TRBD1|TRBJ2-7|TRBV7-9
TGTGCCAGCCCCAGGGGGCGCGTTCGGAACGAGCAGTACTTC
CASPRGRVRNEQYF
>NA|NA|TRBJ2-3|TRBV15
TGTGCCACCAGCAGAGATGTCGCCTATACGCAGTATTTT
CATSRDVAYTQYF
>NA|NA|TRBJ2-2|TRBV15
TGTGCCACCAGCGAGAGGGACACCGGGGAGCTGTTTTTT
CATSERDTGELFF
>many|NA|TRBJ2-1|TRBV15
TGTGCCACCAGCAGAGACTACAATGAGCAGTTCTTC
CATSRDYNEQFF